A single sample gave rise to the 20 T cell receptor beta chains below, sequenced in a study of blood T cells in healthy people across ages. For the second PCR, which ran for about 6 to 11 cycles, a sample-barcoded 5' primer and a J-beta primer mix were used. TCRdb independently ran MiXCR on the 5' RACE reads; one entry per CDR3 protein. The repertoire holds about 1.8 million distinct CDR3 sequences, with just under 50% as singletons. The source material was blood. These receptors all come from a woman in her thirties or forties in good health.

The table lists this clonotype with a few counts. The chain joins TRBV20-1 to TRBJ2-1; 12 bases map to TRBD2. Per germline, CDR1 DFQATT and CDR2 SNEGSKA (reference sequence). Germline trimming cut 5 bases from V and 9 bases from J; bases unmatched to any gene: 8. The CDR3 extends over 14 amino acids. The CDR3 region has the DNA TGCAGTGCTCAGCTAGCGGGGGGGCGAAGTGAGCAGTTCTTC. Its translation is CSAQLAGGRSEQFF.

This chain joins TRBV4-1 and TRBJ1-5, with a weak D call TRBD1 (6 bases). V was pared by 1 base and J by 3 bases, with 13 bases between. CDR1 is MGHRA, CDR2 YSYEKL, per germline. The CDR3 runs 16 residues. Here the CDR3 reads CASSQAGGAYNQPQHF. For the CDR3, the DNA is TGCGCCAGCAGCCAAGCCGGGGGGGCCTACAATCAGCCCCAGCATTTT.

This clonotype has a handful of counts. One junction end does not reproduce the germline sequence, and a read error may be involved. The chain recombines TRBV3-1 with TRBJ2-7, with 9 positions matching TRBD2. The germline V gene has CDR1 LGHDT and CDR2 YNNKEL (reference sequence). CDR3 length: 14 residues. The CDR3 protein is CASTQGSGGIEQYF. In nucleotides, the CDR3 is TGTGCCAGCACCCAAGGTAGCGGGGGTATCGAGCAGTACTTC.

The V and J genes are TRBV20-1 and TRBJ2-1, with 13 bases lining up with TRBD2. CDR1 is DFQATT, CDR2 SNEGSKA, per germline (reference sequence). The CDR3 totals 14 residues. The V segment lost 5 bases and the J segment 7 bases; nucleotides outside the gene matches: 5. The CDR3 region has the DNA TGCAGTGCTTTTACTAGCGGGGGGGGGAATGAGCAGTTCTTC. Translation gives CSAFTSGGGNEQFF.

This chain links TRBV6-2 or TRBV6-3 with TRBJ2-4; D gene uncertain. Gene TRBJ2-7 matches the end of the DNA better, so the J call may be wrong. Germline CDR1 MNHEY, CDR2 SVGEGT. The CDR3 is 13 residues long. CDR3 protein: CASRSQYTYEQYF. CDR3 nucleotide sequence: TGTGCCAGCAGATCCCAGTACACTTACGAGCAGTACTTC.

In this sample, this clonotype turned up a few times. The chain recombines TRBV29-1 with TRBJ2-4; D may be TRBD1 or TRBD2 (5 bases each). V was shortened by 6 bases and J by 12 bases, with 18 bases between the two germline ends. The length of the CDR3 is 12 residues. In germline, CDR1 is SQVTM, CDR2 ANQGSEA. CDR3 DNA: TGCAGCGTCGTAGGGGAGAGCGGTAATCAGTACTTC. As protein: CSVVGESGNQYF.

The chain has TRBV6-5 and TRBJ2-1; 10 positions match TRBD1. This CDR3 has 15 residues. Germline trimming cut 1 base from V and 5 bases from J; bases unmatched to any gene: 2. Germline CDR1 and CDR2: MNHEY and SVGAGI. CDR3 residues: CASSYYGQGDNEQFF. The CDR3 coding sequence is TGTGCCAGCAGTTACTATGGACAGGGGGACAATGAGCAGTTCTTC.

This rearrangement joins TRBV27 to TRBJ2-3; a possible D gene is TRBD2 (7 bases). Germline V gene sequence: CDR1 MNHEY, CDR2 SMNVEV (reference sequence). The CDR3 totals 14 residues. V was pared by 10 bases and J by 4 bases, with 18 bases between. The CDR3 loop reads CATAGADGSDTQYF. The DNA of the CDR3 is TGTGCCACCGCGGGGGCAGACGGATCAGATACGCAGTATTTT.

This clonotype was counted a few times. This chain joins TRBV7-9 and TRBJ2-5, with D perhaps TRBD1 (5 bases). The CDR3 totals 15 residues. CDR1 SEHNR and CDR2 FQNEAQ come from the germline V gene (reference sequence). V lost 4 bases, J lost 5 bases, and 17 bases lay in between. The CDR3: CASSSGTLPGETQYF. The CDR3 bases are TGTGCCAGCAGCTCCGGAACACTCCCAGGGGAGACCCAGTACTTC.

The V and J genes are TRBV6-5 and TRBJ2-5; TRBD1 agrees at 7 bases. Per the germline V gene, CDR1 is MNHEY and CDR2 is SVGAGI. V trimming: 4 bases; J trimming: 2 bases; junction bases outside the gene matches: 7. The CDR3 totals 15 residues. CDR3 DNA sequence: TGTGCCAGCAGTTCATACAGGGGAATACAAGAGACCCAGTACTTC. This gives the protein CASSSYRGIQETQYF.

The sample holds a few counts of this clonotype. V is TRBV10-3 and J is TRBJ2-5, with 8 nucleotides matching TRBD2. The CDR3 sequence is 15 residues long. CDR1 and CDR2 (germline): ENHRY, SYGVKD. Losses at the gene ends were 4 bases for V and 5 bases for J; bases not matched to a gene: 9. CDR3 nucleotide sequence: TGTGCCATCAGTGCGCCGGGACTAGGGGGGGAGACCCAGTACTTC. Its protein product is CAISAPGLGGETQYF.

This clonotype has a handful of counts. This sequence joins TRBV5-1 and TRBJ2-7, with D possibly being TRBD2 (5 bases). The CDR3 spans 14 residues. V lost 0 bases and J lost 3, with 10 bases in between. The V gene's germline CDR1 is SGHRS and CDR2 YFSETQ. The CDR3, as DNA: TGCGCCAGCAGCTTGGATGCGGGCAACTACGAGCAGTACTTC. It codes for CASSLDAGNYEQYF.

CDR3 sequence reads: CSAPRLAGDYNEQFF. CDR3 bases: TGCAGTGCTCCGCGGCTAGCGGGGGATTACAATGAGCAGTTCTTC. V usage is TRBV20-1 and J usage is TRBJ2-1; 10 bases match TRBD2. V was pared by 5 bases and J by 4 bases, with 8 bases of the junction left unmatched. This CDR3 has 15 amino acids. Germline CDR1 DFQATT, CDR2 SNEGSKA (reference sequence).

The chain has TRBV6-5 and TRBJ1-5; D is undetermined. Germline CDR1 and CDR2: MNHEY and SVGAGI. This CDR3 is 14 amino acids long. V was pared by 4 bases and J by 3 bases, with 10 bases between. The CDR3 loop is CASSSLTPNQPQHF. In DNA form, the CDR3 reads TGTGCCAGCAGTTCTCTGACACCCAATCAGCCCCAGCATTTT.

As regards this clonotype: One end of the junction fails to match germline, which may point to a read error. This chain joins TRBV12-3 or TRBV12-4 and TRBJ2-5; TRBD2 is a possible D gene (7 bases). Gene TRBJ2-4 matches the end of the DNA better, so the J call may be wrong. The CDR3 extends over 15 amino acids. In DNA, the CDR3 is TGTGTCAGCAGTTTGGCGGGGGCTGCCAAAAACATTCAGTACTTC. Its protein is CVSSLAGAAKNIQYF.

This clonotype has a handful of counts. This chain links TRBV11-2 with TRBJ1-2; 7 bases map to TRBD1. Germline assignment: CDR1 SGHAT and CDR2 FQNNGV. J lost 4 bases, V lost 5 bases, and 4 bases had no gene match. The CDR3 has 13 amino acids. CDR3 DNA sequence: TGTGCCAGCAGCGCCAGGGGGTTCTATGGCTACACCTTC. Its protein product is CASSARGFYGYTF.

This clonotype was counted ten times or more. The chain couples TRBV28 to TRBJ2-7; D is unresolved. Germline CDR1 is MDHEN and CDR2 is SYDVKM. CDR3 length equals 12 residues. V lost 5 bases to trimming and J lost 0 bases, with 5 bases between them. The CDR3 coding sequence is TGTGCCAGCAGTGTGGACTCCTACGAGCAGTACTTC. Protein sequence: CASSVDSYEQYF.

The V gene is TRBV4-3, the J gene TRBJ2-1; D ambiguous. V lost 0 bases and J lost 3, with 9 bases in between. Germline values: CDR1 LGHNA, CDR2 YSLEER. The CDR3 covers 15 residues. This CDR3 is CASSQEANLYNEQFF. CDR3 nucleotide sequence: TGCGCCAGCAGCCAAGAGGCGAATCTCTACAATGAGCAGTTCTTC.

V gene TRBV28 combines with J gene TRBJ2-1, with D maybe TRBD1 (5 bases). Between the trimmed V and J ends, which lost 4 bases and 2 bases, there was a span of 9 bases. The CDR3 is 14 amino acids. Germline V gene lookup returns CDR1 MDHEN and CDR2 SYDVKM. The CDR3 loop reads CASSYRSTYNEQFF. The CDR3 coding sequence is TGTGCCAGCAGTTACAGGTCTACCTACAATGAGCAGTTCTTC.

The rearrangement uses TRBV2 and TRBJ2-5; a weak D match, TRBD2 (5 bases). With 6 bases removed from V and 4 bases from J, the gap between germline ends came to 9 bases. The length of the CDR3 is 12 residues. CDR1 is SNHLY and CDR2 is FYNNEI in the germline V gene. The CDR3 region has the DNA TGTGCCAGCAGGCGGGCGGGAGAGACCCAGTACTTC. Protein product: CASRRAGETQYF. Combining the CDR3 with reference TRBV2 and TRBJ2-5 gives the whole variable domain EPEVTQTPSHQVTQMGQEVILRCVPISNHLYFYWYRQILGQKVEFLVSFYNNEISEKSEIFDDQFSVERPDGSNFTLKIRSTKLEDSAMYFCASRRAGETQYFGPGTRLLVL.